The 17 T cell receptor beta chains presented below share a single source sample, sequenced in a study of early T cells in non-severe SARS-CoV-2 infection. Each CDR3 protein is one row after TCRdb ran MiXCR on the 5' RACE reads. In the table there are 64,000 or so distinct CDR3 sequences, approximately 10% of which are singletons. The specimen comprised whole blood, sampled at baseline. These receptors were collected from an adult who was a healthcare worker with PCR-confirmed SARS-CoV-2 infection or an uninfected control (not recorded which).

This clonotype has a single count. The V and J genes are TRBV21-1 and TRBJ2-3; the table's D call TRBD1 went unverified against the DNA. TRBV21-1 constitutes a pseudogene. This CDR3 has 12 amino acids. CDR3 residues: CASSTQGFPQYF. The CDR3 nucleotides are TGTGCCAGCAGCACGCAGGGGTTTCCGCAGTATTTT.

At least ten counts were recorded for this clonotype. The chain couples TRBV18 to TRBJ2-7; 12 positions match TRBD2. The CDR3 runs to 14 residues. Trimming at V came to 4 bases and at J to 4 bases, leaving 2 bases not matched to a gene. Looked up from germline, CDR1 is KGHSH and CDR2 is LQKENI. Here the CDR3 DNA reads TGTGCCAGCTCACAAACTAGCGGGGGGTACGAGCAGTACTTC. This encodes CASSQTSGGYEQYF. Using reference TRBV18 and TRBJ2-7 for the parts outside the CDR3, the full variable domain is NAGVMQNPRHLVRRRGQEARLRCSPMKGHSHVYWYRQLPEEGLKFMVYLQKENIIDESGMPKERFSAEFPKEGPSILRIQQVVRGDSAAYFCASSQTSGGYEQYFGPGTRLTVT.

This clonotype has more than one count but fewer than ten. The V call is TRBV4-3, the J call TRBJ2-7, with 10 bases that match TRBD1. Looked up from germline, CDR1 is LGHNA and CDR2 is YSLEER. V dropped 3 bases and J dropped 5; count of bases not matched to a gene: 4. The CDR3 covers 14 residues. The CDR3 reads CASSQGQGNNEQYF. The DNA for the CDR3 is TGCGCCAGCAGCCAGGGACAGGGGAACAACGAGCAGTACTTC.

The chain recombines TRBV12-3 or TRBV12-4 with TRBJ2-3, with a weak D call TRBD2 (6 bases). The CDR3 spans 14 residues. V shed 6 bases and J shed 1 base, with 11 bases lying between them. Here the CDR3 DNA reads TGTGCCAGCAGGGACTACCTCCGCACAGATACGCAGTATTTT. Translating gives CASRDYLRTDTQYF.

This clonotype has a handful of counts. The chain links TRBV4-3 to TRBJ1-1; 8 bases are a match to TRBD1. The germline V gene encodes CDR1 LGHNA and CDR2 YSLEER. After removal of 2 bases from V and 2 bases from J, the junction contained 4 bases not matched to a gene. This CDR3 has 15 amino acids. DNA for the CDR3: TGCGCCAGCAGCCAAACGGGACAGGAAAACACTGAAGCTTTCTTT. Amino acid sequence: CASSQTGQENTEAFF.

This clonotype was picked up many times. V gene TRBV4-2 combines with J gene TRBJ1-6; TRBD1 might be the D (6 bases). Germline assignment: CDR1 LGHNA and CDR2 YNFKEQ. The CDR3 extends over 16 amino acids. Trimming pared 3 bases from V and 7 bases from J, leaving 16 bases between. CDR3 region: CASSQPEGGNNSPLHF. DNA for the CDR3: TGTGCCAGCAGCCAGCCGGAAGGGGGAAACAATTCACCCCTCCACTTT.

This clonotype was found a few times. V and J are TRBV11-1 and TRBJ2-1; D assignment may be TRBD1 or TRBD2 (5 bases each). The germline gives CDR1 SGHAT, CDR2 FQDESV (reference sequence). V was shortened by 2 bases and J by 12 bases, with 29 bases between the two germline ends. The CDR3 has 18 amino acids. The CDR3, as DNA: TGTGCCAGCAGCTTAACCTTTACCGGGGCAGAGCCGGGGATGCTGCAGTTCTTC. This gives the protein CASSLTFTGAEPGMLQFF.

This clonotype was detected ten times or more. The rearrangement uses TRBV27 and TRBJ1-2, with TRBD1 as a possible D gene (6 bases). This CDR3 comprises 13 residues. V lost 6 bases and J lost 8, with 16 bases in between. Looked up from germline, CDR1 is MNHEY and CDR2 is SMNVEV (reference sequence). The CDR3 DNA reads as TGTGCCAGCAGAACAACAGGGAGGAGGGGCTACACCTTC. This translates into CASRTTGRRGYTF.

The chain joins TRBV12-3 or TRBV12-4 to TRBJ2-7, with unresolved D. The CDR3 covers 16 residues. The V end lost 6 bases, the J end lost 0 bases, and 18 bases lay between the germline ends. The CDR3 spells CASSPPALTGSYEQYF. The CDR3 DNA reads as TGTGCCAGCAGCCCCCCCGCCTTGACGGGCTCCTACGAGCAGTACTTC.

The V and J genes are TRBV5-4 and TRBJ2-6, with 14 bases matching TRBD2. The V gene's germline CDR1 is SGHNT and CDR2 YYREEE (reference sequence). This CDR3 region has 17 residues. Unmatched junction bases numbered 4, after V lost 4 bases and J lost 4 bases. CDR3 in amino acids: CASSQGLAGVGANVLTF. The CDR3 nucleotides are TGTGCCAGCAGCCAGGGACTAGCGGGGGTAGGGGCCAACGTCCTGACTTTC.

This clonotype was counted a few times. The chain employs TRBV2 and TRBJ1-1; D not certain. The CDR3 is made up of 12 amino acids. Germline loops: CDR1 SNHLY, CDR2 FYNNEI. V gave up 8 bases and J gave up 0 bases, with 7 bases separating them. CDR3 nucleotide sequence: TGTGCCAGCGGGCTGGTGAACACTGAAGCTTTCTTT. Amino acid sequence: CASGLVNTEAFF.

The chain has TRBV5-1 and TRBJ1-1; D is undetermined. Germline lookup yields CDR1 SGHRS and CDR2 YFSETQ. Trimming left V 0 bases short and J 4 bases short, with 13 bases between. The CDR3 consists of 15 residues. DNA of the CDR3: TGCGCCAGCAGCTTGGCCCCTAGTCCAAGCACTGAAGCTTTCTTT. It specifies CASSLAPSPSTEAFF. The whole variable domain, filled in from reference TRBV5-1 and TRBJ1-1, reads KAGVTQTPRYLIKTRGQQVTLSCSPISGHRSVSWYQQTPGQGLQFLFEYFSETQRNKGNFPGRFSGRQFSNSRSEMNVSTLELGDSALYLCASSLAPSPSTEAFFGQGTRLTVV.

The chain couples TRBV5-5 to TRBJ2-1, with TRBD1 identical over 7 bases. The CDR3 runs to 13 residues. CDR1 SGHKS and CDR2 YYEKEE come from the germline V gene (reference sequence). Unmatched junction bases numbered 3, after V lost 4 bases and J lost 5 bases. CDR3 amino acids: CASSPDRNNEQFF. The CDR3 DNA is TGTGCCAGCAGCCCGGACAGGAACAATGAGCAGTTCTTC.

The CDR3 DNA reads as TGTGCCAGCAGTGACGGTCCTAGCGGAAGCACAGATACGCAGTATTTT. Translated, it gives CASSDGPSGSTDTQYF. The chain is built from TRBV6-4 and TRBJ2-3; TRBD2 agrees at 7 bases. Germline CDR1 and CDR2: MRHNA and SNTAGT. The CDR3 totals 16 residues. The junction had 5 bases not matched to a gene; V was cut back by 2 bases and J by 0 bases.

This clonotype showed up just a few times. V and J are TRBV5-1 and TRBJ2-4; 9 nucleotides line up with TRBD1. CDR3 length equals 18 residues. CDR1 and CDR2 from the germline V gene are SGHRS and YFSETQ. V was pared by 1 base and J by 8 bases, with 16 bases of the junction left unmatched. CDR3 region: CASSLLPTGGPNWDIQYF. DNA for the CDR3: TGCGCCAGCAGCTTGCTCCCAACAGGGGGCCCAAACTGGGACATTCAGTACTTC.

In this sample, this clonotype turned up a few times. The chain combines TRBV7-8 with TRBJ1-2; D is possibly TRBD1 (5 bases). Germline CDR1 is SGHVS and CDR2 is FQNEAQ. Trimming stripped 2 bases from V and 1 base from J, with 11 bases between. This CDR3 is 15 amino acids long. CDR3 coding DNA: TGTGCCAGCAGCTTACCAGGGAAAATTAACTATGGCTACACCTTC. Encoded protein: CASSLPGKINYGYTF. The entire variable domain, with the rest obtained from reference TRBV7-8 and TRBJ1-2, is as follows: GAGVSQSPRYKVAKRGQDVALRCDPISGHVSLFWYQQALGQGPEFLTYFQNEAQLDKSGLPSDRFFAERPEGSVSTLKIQRTQQEDSAVYLCASSLPGKINYGYTFGSGTRLTVV.

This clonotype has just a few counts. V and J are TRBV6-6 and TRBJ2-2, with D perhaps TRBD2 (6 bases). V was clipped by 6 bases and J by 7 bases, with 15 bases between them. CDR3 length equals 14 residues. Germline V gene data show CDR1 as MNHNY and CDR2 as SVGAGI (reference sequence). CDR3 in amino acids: CASSTAGNNGELFF. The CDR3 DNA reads TGTGCCAGCAGCACCGCGGGGAATAACGGGGAGCTGTTTTTT.